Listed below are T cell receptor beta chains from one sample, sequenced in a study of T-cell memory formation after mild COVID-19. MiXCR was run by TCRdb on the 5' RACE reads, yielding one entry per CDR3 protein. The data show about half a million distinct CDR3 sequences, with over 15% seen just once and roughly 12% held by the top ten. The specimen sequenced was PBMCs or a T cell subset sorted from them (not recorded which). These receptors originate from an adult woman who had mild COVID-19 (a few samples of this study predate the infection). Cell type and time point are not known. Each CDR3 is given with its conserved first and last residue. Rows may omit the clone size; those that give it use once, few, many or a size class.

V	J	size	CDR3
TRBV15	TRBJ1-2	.	CATSRDLEAHGYTF
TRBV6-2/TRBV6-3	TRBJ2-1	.	CASSYRTSGSYNEQFF
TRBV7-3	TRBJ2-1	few	CASSSGGLAVNEQFF
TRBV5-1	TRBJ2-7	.	CASSTSGQVYEQYF
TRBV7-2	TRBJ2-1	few	CASSPGLAGVGEQFF
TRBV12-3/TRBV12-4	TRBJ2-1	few	CASSPSSRANEQFF
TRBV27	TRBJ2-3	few	CASSTRAPGLAGELFTDTQYF
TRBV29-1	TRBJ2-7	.	CSVRLEGTKVEQYF
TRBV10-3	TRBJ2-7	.	CAISGTTRYEQYF
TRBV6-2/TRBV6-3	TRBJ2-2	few	CASSYGDRRSGELFF
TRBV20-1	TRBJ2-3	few	CSAYGTSGAPDTQYF
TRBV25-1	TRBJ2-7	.	CASGGDRVYEQYF
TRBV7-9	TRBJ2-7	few	CASSFDRESSYEQYF
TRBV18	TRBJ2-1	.	CASSPLLREAGNEQFF
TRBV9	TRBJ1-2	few	CASSVNPMVYGYTF
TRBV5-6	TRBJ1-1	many	CASSLDRGTAFF
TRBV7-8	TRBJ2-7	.	CASTAASSYEQYF
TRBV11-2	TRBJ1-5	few	CASSPGRTYQPQHF
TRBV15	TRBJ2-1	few	CATSFGLTVEQFF
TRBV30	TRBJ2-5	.	CAWSAASGKSETQYF
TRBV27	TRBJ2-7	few	CASRDRLAGINEQYF
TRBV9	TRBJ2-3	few	CASSVVAGAVTDTQYF
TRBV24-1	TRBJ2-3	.	CATSDLYSKADTQYF
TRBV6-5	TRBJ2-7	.	CASRTGESSYEQYF
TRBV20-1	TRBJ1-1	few	CSARFTGRNTEAFF
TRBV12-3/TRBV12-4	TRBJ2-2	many	CASSPGQNTGELFF
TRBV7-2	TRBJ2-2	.	CASSLAVGGTGELFF
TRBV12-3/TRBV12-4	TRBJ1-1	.	CASSPGPSSGRNTEAFF
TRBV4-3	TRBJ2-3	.	CASSQDGRFTDTQYF
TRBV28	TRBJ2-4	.	CASRPGGNIQYF
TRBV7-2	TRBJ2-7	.	CASSPGHYEQYF
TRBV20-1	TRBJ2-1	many	CSAREPRTSGGAPRLF
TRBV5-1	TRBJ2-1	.	CASSLEGSLSSYNEQFF
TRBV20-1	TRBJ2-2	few	CSARGQMNTGELFF
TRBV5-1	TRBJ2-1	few	CASSTGLAGPLKQFF
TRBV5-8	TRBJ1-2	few	CASSFRDLFLGYTF
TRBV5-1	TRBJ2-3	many	CASRFDATDTQYF
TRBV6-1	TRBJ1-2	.	CASRTTGSHYGYTF
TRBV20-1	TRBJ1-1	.	CSVLDRGVTEAFF
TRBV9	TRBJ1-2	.	CASSGLDRSNYGYTF